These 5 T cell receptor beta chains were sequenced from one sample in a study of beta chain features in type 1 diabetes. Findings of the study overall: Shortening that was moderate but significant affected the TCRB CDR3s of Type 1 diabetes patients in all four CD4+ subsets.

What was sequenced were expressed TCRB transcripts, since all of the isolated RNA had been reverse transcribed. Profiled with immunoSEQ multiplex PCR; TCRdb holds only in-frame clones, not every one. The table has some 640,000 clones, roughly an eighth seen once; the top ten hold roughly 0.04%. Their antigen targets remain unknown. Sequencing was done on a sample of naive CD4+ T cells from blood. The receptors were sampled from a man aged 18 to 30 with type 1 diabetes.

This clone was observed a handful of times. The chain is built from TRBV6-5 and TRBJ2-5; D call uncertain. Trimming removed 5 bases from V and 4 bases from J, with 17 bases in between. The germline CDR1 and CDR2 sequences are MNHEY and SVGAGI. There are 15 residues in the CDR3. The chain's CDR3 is CASSPTRLGPETQYF. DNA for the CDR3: TGTGCCAGCAGTCCGACACGCCTAGGGCCAGAGACCCAGTACTTC.

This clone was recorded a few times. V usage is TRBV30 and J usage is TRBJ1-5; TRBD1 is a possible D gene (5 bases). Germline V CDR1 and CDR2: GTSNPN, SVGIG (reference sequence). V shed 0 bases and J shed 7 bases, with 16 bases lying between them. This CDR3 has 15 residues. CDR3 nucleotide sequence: TGTGCCTGGAGTGTACAGCGGGGGGGAGGACAGCCCCAGCATTTT. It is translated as CAWSVQRGGGQPQHF.

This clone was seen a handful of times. CDR3 residues: CSVLSGGPNYGYTF. CDR3 nucleotides: TGCAGCGTCCTTTCGGGGGGTCCCAACTATGGCTACACCTTC. The chain employs TRBV29-1 and TRBJ1-2, with a possible D match to TRBD1 (5 bases). This CDR3 spans 14 amino acids. Deletions cut 6 bases from V and 2 bases from J, with 16 bases between. Germline loops: CDR1 SQVTM, CDR2 ANQGSEA.

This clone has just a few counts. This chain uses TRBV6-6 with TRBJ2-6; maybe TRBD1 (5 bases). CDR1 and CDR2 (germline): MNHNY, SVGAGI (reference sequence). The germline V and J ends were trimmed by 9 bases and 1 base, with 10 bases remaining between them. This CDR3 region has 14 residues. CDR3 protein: CASNRQSGANVLTF. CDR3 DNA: TGTGCCAGTAACAGGCAATCTGGGGCCAACGTCCTGACTTTC.

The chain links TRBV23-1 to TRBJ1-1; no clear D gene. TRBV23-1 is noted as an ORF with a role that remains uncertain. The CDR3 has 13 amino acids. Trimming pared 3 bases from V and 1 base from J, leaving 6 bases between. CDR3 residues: CASSQRGNTEAFF. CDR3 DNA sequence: TGCGCCAGCAGTCAGCGAGGGAACACTGAAGCTTTCTTT.